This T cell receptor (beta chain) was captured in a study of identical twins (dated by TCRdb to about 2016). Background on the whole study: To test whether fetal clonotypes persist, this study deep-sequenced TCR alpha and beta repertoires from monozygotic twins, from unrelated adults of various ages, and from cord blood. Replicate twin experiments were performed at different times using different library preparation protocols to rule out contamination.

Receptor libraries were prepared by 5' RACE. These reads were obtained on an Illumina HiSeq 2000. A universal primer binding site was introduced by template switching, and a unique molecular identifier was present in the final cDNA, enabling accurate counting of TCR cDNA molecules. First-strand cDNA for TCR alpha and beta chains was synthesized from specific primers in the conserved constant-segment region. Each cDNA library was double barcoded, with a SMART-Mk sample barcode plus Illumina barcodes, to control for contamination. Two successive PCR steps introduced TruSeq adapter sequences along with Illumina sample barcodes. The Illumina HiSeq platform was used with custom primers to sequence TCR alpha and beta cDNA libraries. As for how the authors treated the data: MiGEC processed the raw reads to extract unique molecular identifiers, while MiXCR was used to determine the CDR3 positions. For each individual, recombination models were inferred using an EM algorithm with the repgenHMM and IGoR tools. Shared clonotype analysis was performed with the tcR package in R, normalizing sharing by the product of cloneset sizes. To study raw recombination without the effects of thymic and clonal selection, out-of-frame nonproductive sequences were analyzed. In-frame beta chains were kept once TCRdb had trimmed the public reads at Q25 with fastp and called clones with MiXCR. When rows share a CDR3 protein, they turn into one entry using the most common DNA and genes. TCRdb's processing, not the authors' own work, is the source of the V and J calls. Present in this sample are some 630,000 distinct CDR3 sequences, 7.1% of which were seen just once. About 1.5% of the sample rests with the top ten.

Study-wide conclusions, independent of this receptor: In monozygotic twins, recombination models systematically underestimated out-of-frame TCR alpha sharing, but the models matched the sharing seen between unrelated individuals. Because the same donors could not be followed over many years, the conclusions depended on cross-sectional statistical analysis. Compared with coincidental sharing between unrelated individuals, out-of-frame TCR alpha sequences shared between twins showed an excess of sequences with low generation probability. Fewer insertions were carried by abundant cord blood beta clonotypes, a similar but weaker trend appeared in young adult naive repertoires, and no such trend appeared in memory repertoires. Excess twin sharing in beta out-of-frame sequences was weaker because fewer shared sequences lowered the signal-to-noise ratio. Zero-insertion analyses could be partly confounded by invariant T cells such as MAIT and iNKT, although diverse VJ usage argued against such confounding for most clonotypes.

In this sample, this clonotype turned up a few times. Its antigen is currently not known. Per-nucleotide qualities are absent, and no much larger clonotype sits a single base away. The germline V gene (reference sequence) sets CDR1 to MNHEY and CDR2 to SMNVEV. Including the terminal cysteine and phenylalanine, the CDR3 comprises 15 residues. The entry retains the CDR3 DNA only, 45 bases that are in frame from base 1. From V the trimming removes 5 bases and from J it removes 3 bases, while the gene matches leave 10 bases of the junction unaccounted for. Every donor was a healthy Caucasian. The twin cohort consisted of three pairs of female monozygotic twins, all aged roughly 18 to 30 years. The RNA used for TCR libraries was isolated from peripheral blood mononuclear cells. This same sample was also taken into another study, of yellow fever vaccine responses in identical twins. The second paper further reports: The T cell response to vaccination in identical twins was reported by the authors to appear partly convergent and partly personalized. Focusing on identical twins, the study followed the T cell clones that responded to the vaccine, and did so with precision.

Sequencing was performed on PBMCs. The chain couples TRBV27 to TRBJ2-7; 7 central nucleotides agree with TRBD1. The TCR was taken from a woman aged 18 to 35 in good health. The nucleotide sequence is TGTGCCAGCAGTCCATCCGGGGACAGATTCTACGAGCAGTACTTC. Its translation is CASSPSGDRFYEQYF.